One and the same sample provided the 8 T cell receptor beta chains below, sequenced in a study of cytomegalovirus exposure and HLA in healthy donors. Vbeta (60) and Jbeta (13) primers were used in the PCR. Libraries were prepared by immunoSEQ multiplex PCR; TCRdb keeps only in-frame clonotypes and omits some of them. Here the sample spans some 150,000 clones, nearly 10% being singletons. The sequenced sample consisted of PBMCs. All receptors come from a man over 45 in good health and CMV-seronegative.

This clone was seen more than once but under ten times. The CDR3 DNA follows: TGTGCCAGCAGCAAACTCCGGGACAGAAAAGACAATGAGCAGTTCTTC. Encoded protein: CASSKLRDRKDNEQFF. This chain uses TRBV7-9 with TRBJ2-1; TRBD1 agrees at 7 bases. CDR1 is SEHNR, CDR2 FQNEAQ, per germline (reference sequence). There are 16 residues in the CDR3. Trimming at V came to 5 bases and at J to 5 bases, leaving 12 bases not matched to a gene.

The chain couples TRBV4-1 to TRBJ1-3; D perhaps matches TRBD1 (6 bases). Deletions cut 3 bases from V and 2 bases from J, with 11 bases between. CDR1 and CDR2 from the germline V gene are MGHRA and YSYEKL. The CDR3 runs to 15 residues. The CDR3 sequence is CASSQDTGTGNTIYF. As DNA, the CDR3 is TGCGCCAGCAGCCAGGATACAGGGACTGGAAACACCATATATTTT.

This sequence joins TRBV5-1 and TRBJ1-1; a weak D match, TRBD1 (5 bases). V lost 4 bases to trimming and J lost 3 bases, with 16 bases between them. Germline assignment: CDR1 SGHRS and CDR2 YFSETQ. The length of the CDR3 is 15 residues. This CDR3 reads CASSTGQIRHTEAFF. The CDR3 bases are TGCGCCAGCAGCACCGGACAAATTCGCCACACTGAAGCTTTCTTT.

In its sample, this clone was seen a few times. V and J are TRBV6-6 and TRBJ1-2, with TRBD1 matching 8 bases. The CDR3 sequence is 16 residues long. Germline assignment: CDR1 MNHNY and CDR2 SVGAGI (reference sequence). With V trimmed by 5 bases and J by 4 bases, 12 bases remained unmatched. CDR3 in DNA: TGTGCCAGCAGTCCGCGGACAGGGATGGGGGCCTATGGCTACACCTTC. It is translated as CASSPRTGMGAYGYTF.

The rearrangement uses TRBV5-4 and TRBJ1-1; TRBD1 might be the D (5 bases). Deletions cut 8 bases from V and 3 bases from J, with 20 bases between. This CDR3 spans 15 amino acids. Germline loops: CDR1 SGHNT, CDR2 YYREEE (reference sequence). CDR3 coding DNA: TGTGCCAGTGCTATGGGGGGGGGAAGAGACACTGAAGCTTTCTTT. It encodes CASAMGGGRDTEAFF.

This rearrangement joins TRBV5-1 to TRBJ2-2; 7 bases map to TRBD2. The CDR3 totals 15 residues. Unmatched junction bases numbered 0, after V lost 1 base and J lost 0 bases. The germline V gene encodes CDR1 SGHRS and CDR2 YFSETQ. The CDR3 protein is CASSLTSANTGELFF. The CDR3 DNA follows: TGCGCCAGCAGCTTGACTAGCGCGAACACCGGGGAGCTGTTTTTT.

This chain joins TRBV5-6 and TRBJ2-5, with a possible D match to TRBD2 (6 bases). The J call may be faulty, since TRBJ2-7 better matches the DNA end. The CDR3 totals 12 residues. Germline lookup yields CDR1 SGHDT and CDR2 YYEEEE. For the CDR3, the DNA is TGTGCCAGCAGCGGAGGGCGCTACGAGCAGTACTTC. Amino acid sequence: CASSGGRYEQYF.

The J gene is TRBJ2-2, the V gene TRBV9; no clear D gene. CDR1 is SGDLS, CDR2 YYNGEE, per germline. The germline V and J ends were trimmed by 3 bases and 4 bases, with 10 bases remaining between them. This CDR3 is built from 14 residues. The CDR3 coding sequence is TGTGCCAGCAGCGCGTCAGTTCCCACCGGGGAGCTGTTTTTT. Residues: CASSASVPTGELFF.